Listed here is a single TCR beta chain. In the authors' workflow: Nucleated cell counts were estimated from reference gene primer amplification. Repertoires were generated with immunoSEQ multiplex PCR, while TCRdb's copy carries only in-frame clones and drops some. V and J calls and clone size follow that table, whereas D and trimming were derived from the DNA. The sample shows 200,000 or so clones, approximately 90% of them seen only once. This sample was taken from a study of blood T cell repertoires in COVID-19. About the study: Acute and convalescent COVID-19 samples came from the United States, Italy and Spain. T cells, B-cell-depleted T cells, or PBMCs provided the cDNA or gDNA that served as material.

V was cut by 0 bases and J by 9 bases, with 16 bases left in between. From germline, CDR1 is SGDLS and CDR2 YYNGEE. The CDR3 runs 15 residues. The V gene is TRBV9, the J gene TRBJ2-1; D is possibly TRBD2 (5 bases). The sample was peripheral blood. The sequence derives from a man in his sixties with COVID-19, enrolled during active disease. The CDR3 DNA sequence: TGTGCCAGCAGCGTAGGAGGGATAGCGTCGGTTGAGCAGTTCTTC. This gives the protein CASSVGGIASVEQFF. Using reference TRBV9 and TRBJ2-1 for the parts outside the CDR3, the full variable domain is DSGVTQTPKHLITATGQRVTLRCSPRSGDLSVYWYQQSLDQGLQFLIQYYNGEERAKGNILERFSAQQFPDLHSELNLSSLELGDSALYFCASSVGGIASVEQFFGPGTRLTVL.